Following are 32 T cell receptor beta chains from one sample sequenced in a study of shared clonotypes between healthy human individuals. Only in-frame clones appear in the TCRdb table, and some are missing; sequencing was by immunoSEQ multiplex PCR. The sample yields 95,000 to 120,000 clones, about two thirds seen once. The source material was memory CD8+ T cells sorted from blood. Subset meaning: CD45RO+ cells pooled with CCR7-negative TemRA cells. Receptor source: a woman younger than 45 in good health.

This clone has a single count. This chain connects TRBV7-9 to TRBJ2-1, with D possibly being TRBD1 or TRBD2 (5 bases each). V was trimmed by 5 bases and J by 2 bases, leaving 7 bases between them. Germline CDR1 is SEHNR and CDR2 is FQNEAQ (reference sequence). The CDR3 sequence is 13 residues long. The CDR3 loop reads CASSGTAYNEQFF. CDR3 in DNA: TGTGCCAGCAGCGGGACGGCCTACAATGAGCAGTTCTTC.

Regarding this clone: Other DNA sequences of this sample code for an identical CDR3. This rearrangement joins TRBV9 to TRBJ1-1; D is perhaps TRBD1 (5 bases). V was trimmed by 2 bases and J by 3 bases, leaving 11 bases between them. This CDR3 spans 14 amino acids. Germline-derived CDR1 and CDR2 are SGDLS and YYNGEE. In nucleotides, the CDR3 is TGTGCCAGCAGCGTCAGCTGGGGGGACACTGAAGCTTTCTTT. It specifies CASSVSWGDTEAFF.

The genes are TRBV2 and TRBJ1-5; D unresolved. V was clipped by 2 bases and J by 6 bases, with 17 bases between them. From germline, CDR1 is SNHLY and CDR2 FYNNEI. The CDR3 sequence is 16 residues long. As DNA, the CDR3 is TGTGCCAGCAGTGAAACGGTGGTGAGGGCCCGTCAGCCCCAGCATTTT. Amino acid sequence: CASSETVVRARQPQHF.

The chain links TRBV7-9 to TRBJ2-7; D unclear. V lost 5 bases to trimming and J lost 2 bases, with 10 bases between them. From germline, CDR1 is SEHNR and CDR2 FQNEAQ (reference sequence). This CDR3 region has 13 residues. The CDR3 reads CASSPQQAYEQYF. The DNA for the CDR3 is TGTGCCAGCAGCCCCCAGCAGGCCTACGAGCAGTACTTC.

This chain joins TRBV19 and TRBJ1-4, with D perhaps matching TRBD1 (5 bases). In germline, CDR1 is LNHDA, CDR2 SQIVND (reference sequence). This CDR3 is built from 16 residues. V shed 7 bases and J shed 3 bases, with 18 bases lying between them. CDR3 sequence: CASTTPGRTSNEKLFF. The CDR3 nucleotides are TGTGCCAGTACCACCCCAGGAAGGACATCTAATGAAAAACTGTTTTTT.

CDR3 protein: CASSQGTSGTNNEQFF. CDR3 bases: TGCGCCAGCAGCCAAGGGACTAGCGGAACCAACAATGAGCAGTTCTTC. The chain joins TRBV4-1 to TRBJ2-1; 10 bases map to TRBD2. V shed 1 base and J 5 bases; nucleotides not matched to a gene: 5. CDR1 and CDR2 from the germline V gene are MGHRA and YSYEKL. The CDR3 covers 16 residues.

The CDR3: CSGESSTRLGTDTQYF. In DNA, the CDR3 is TGCAGCGGTGAGTCGTCGACAAGGCTAGGGACAGATACGCAGTATTTT. V gene TRBV29-1 combines with J gene TRBJ2-3; D is ambiguous. The CDR3 is 16 amino acids. Germline-derived CDR1 and CDR2 are SQVTM and ANQGSEA. Trimming took 7 bases from V and 3 from J, leaving 23 bases between them.

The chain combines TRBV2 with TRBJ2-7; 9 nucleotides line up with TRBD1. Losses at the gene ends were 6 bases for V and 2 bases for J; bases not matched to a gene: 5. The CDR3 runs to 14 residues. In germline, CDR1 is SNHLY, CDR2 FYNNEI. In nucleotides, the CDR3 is TGTGCCAGCAGACCGGGACAGGGACCCTACGAGCAGTACTTC. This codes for CASRPGQGPYEQYF.

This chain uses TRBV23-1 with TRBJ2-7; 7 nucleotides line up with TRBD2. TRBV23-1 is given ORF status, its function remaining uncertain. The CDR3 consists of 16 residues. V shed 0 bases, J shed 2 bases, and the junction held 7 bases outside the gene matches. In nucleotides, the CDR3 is TGCGCCAGCAGTCAATCGGTTGGGGGGGAAACCTACGAGCAGTACTTC. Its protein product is CASSQSVGGETYEQYF.

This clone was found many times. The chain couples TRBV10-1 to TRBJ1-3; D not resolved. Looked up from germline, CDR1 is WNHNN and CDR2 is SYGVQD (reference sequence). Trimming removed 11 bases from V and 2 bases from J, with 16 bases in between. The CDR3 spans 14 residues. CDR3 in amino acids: CASQGRETGNTIYF. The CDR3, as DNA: TGCGCCTCCCAAGGCCGGGAGACTGGAAACACCATATATTTT.

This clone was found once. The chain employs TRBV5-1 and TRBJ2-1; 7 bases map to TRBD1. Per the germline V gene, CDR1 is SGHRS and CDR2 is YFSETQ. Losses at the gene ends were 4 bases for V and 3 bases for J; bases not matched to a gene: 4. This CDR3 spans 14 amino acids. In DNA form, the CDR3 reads TGCGCCAGCAGCACGGACAGGTACTACAATGAGCAGTTCTTC. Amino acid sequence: CASSTDRYYNEQFF.

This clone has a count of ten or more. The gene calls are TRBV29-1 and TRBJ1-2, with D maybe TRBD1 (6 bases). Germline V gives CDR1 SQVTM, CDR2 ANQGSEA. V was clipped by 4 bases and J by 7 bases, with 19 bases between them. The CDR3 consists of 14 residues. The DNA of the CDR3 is TGCAGCGTTGTCGAACAGGGCTCGCTCCGTGGCTACACCTTC. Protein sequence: CSVVEQGSLRGYTF.

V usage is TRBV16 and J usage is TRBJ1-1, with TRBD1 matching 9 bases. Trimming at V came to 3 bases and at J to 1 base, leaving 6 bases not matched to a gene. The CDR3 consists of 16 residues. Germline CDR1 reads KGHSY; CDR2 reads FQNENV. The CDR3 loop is CASSHGTGWANTEAFF. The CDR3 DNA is TGTGCCAGCAGCCATGGGACAGGGTGGGCGAACACTGAAGCTTTCTTT.

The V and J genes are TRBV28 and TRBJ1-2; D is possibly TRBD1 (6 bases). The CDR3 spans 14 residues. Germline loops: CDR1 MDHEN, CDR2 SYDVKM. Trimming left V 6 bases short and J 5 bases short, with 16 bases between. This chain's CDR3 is CASRPDGTQYGYTF. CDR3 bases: TGTGCCAGCAGGCCTGACGGGACACAATATGGCTACACCTTC.

This CDR3 reads CSWGGGGVVEETQYF. Here the CDR3 DNA reads TGCAGTTGGGGCGGAGGGGGAGTAGTTGAAGAGACCCAGTACTTC. V and J are TRBV29-1 and TRBJ2-5; D possibly uses TRBD1 or TRBD2 (6 bases each). This CDR3 is built from 15 residues. Germline CDR1 and CDR2: SQVTM and ANQGSEA.

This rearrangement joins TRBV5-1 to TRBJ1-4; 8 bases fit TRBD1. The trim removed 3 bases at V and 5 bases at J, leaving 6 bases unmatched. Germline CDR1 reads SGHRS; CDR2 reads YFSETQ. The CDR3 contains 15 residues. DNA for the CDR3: TGCGCCAGCAGCTCGAAAAGGACAGGGAATGAAAAACTGTTTTTT. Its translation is CASSSKRTGNEKLFF.

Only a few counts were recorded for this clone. CDR3 in DNA: TGCGCCAGCAGCCGGACTAGGGAGGAGACCCAGTACTTC. This gives the protein CASSRTREETQYF. The chain links TRBV5-1 to TRBJ2-5; 7 nucleotides align to TRBD2. The germline V gene has CDR1 SGHRS and CDR2 YFSETQ. The CDR3 covers 13 residues. Trimming at V came to 4 bases and at J to 5 bases, leaving 5 bases not matched to a gene.

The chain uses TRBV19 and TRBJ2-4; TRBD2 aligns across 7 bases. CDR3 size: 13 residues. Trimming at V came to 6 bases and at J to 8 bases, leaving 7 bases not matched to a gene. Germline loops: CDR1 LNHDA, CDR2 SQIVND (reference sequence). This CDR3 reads CASSMGGTDIQYF. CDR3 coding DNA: TGTGCCAGTAGCATGGGGGGGACCGACATTCAGTACTTC.

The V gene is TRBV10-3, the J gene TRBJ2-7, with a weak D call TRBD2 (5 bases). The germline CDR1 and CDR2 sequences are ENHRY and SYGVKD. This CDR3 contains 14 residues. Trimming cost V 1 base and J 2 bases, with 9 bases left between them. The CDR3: CAISELAGTYEQYF. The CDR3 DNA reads TGTGCCATCAGTGAGTTGGCGGGTACCTACGAGCAGTACTTC.

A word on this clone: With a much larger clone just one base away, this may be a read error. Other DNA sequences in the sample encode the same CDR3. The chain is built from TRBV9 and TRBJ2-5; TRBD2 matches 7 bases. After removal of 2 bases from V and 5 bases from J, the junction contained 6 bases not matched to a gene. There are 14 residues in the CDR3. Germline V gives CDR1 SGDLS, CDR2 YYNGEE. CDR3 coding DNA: TGTGCCAGCAGCGTTGGCGGGAGTGGGGAGACCCAGTACTTC. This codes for CASSVGGSGETQYF.

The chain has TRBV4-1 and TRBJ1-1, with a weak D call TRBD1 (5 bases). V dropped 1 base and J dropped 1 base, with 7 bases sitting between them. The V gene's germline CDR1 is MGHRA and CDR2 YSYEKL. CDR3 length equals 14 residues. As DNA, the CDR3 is TGCGCCAGCAGCCAAGCGGGGGGGAACACTGAAGCTTTCTTT. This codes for CASSQAGGNTEAFF.

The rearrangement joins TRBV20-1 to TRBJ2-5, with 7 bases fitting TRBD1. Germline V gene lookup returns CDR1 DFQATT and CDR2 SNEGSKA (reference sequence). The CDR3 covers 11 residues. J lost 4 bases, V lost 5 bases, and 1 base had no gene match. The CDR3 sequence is CSADRAETQYF. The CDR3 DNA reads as TGCAGTGCTGACAGGGCAGAGACCCAGTACTTC.

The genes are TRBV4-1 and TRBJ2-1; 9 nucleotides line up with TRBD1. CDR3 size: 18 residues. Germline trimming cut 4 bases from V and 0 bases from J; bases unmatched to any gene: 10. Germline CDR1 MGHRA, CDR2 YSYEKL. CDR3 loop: CASSLRDRDLSSYNEQFF. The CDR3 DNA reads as TGCGCCAGCAGCCTCCGGGACAGGGATTTAAGCTCCTACAATGAGCAGTTCTTC.

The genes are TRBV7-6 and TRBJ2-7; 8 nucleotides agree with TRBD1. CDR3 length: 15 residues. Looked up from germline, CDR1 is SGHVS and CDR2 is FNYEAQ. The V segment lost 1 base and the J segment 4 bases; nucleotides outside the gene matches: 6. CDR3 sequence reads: CASSLVQGALYEQYF. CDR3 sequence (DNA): TGTGCCAGCAGCTTAGTTCAGGGGGCATTGTACGAGCAGTACTTC.

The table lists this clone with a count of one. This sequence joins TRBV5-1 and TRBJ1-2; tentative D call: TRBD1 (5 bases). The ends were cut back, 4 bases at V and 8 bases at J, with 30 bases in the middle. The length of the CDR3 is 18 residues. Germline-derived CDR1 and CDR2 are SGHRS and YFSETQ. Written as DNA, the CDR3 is TGCGCCAGCAGCCTTACCCTGGAAAACAGGAGCGTAGGATGGGGCTACACCTTC. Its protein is CASSLTLENRSVGWGYTF.

CDR3 in DNA: TGTGCCAGCATCCGGCAGGGGGCCATCGAGCAGTACTTC. It specifies CASIRQGAIEQYF. The chain recombines TRBV28 with TRBJ2-7; TRBD1 matches 8 bases. Trimming removed 7 bases from V and 6 bases from J; junction bases left unmatched: 8. Germline-derived CDR1 and CDR2 are MDHEN and SYDVKM. This CDR3 has 13 residues.

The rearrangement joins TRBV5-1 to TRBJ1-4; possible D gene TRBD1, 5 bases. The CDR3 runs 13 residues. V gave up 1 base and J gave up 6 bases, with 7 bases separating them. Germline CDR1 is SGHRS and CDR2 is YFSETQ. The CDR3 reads CASSLIRDEKLFF. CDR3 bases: TGCGCCAGCAGCTTGATCAGGGATGAAAAACTGTTTTTT. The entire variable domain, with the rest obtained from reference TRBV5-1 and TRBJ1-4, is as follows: KAGVTQTPRYLIKTRGQQVTLSCSPISGHRSVSWYQQTPGQGLQFLFEYFSETQRNKGNFPGRFSGRQFSNSRSEMNVSTLELGDSALYLCASSLIRDEKLFFGSGTQLSVL.

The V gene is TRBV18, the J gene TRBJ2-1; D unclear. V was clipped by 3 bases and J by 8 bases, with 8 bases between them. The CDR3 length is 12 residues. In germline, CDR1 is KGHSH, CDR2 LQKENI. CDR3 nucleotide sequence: TGTGCCAGCTCACCGGGAACCCATGAGCAGTTCTTC. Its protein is CASSPGTHEQFF. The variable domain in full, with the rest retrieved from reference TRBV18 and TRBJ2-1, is NAGVMQNPRHLVRRRGQEARLRCSPMKGHSHVYWYRQLPEEGLKFMVYLQKENIIDESGMPKERFSAEFPKEGPSILRIQQVVRGDSAAYFCASSPGTHEQFFGPGTRLTVL.

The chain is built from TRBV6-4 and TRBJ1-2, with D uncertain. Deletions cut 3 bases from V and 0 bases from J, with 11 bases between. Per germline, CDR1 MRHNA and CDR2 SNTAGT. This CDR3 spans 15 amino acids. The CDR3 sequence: CASSESGEANYGYTF. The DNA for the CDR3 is TGTGCCAGCAGTGAAAGCGGGGAAGCTAACTATGGCTACACCTTC.

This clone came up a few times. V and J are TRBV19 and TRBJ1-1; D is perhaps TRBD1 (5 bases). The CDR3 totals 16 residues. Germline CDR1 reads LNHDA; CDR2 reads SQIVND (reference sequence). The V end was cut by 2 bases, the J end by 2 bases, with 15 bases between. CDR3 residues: CASSIRIVDTNTEAFF. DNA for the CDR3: TGTGCCAGTAGTATAAGAATCGTGGACACAAACACTGAAGCTTTCTTT.

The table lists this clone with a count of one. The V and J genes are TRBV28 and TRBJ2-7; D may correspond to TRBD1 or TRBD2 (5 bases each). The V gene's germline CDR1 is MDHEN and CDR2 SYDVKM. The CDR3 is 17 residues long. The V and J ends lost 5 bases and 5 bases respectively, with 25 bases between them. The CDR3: CASSLGRRRPRVDEQYF. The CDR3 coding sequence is TGTGCCAGCAGTCTGGGACGTCGAAGACCCCGGGTCGACGAGCAGTACTTC.

The chain's CDR3 is CASSETSGSYNEQFF. The CDR3 DNA follows: TGTGCCAGCAGTGAAACTAGCGGGAGCTACAATGAGCAGTTCTTC. The V call is TRBV25-1, the J call TRBJ2-1; 11 bases line up with TRBD2. V trimming: 2 bases; J trimming: 3 bases; junction bases outside the gene matches: 0. Per the germline V gene, CDR1 is MGHDK and CDR2 is SYGVNS. The CDR3 has 15 residues.